These 21 T cell receptor beta chains originate from one sample sequenced in a study of blood T cell repertoires in COVID-19 (dated by TCRdb to the early 2020s). Library preparation employed the immunoSEQ multiplex PCR assay. TCRdb stores this immuneACCESS table with in-frame sequences only. Part of the clones is absent; in the studies checked, under half of the shortfall reflects unresolved V genes, and no reason is known for the rest. Counted in this sample were 500,000 to 600,000 clones; 70% to 90% of them appeared once. The biggest ten clones account for 7.8% of the sample. The sample was peripheral blood. The receptor source for this set is a woman in her 50s with COVID-19, enrolled during active disease.

The V call is TRBV11-1, the J call TRBJ1-4; D gene unclear. The CDR3 is 13 amino acids. V was cut by 0 bases and J by 8 bases, with 7 bases left in between. CDR1 is SGHAT, CDR2 FQDESV, per germline (reference sequence). CDR3: CASSLAWAEKLFF. As DNA, the CDR3 is TGTGCCAGCAGCTTAGCGTGGGCGGAAAAACTGTTTTTT.

The rearrangement links TRBV6-5 to TRBJ1-2, with D hard to call. Germline CDR1 reads MNHEY; CDR2 reads SVGAGI. The CDR3 is made up of 14 amino acids. Trimming stripped 0 bases from V and 4 bases from J, with 9 bases between. The CDR3 loop is CASSYSWASYGYTF. In DNA form, the CDR3 reads TGTGCCAGCAGTTACTCGTGGGCCTCCTATGGCTACACCTTC.

The J gene is TRBJ2-5, the V gene TRBV4-1, with D possibly matching TRBD2 (6 bases). Germline CDR1 MGHRA, CDR2 YSYEKL. This CDR3 region has 14 residues. The V gene lost 7 bases and the J gene lost 4 bases, with 16 bases spanning the gap. The CDR3 reads CASNGGMEGETQYF. CDR3 coding DNA: TGCGCCAGCAATGGGGGGATGGAGGGAGAGACCCAGTACTTC.

A single count supports this clone. The gene calls are TRBV7-3 and TRBJ1-1, with D tentatively TRBD1 (6 bases). The germline gives CDR1 SGHTA, CDR2 FQGTGA. The CDR3 covers 13 residues. V lost 4 bases, J lost 10 bases, and 16 bases lay in between. DNA of the CDR3: TGTGCCAGCAGCTCCGCAAGCGGGGGGCCAGCTTTCTTT. Translated, it gives CASSSASGGPAFF. Full variable domain (outside the CDR3, taken from reference TRBV7-3 and TRBJ1-1): GAGVSQTPSNKVTEKGKYVELRCDPISGHTALYWYRQSLGQGPEFLIYFQGTGAADDSGLPNDRFFAVRPEGSVSTLKIQRTERGDSAVYLCASSSASGGPAFFGQGTRLTVV.

J is TRBJ1-1 and V is TRBV6-4; no reliable D call. Trimming shortened V by 3 bases and J by 2 bases, and 10 bases separated the two germline ends. CDR1 and CDR2 from the germline V gene are MRHNA and SNTAGT. The CDR3 is 14 amino acids. CDR3 nucleotide sequence: TGTGCCAGCAGTGAGGCCTCGGGAAACACTGAAGCTTTCTTT. Its translation: CASSEASGNTEAFF.

The rearrangement joins TRBV29-1 to TRBJ2-7, with TRBD2 matching 8 bases. Per germline, CDR1 SQVTM and CDR2 ANQGSEA. V lost 3 bases, J lost 7 bases, and 11 bases stayed unmatched. The CDR3 is 14 amino acids. CDR3 sequence reads: CSVDGGDRPWEQYF. The CDR3 DNA reads as TGCAGCGTTGACGGGGGGGACCGACCATGGGAGCAGTACTTC.

J is TRBJ2-1 and V is TRBV24-1, with D possibly matching TRBD2 (5 bases). V lost 4 bases and J lost 0, with 24 bases in between. Germline CDR1 reads KGHDR; CDR2 reads SFDVKD. The CDR3 loop spans 20 amino acids. This chain's CDR3 is CATSDRPSGVRVYSYNEQFF. The CDR3 bases are TGTGCCACCAGTGACCGCCCCTCCGGGGTGAGGGTCTACTCCTACAATGAGCAGTTCTTC.

The V call is TRBV4-1, the J call TRBJ1-3; D ambiguous. This CDR3 is built from 16 residues. The germline V and J ends were trimmed by 4 bases and 0 bases, with 13 bases remaining between them. Germline CDR1 reads MGHRA; CDR2 reads YSYEKL. Written as DNA, the CDR3 is TGCGCCAGCAGCCTTTTCTCGGTCCTCTCTGGAAACACCATATATTTT. Its protein is CASSLFSVLSGNTIYF.

The J gene is TRBJ1-2, the V gene TRBV2; 8 nucleotides agree with TRBD1. V dropped 8 bases and J dropped 8; count of bases not matched to a gene: 10. The CDR3 has 13 residues. CDR1 and CDR2 (germline): SNHLY, FYNNEI. CDR3 sequence reads: CASARGQEEGYTF. In DNA form, the CDR3 reads TGTGCCAGCGCGCGGGGACAGGAGGAAGGCTACACCTTC.

CDR3 coding DNA: TGTGCCAGCAGCTTGAAGGCACGGCGGGATGAGCAGTTCTTC. As protein: CASSLKARRDEQFF. V is TRBV5-4 and J is TRBJ2-1, with a weak D call TRBD2 (5 bases). The germline V gene encodes CDR1 SGHNT and CDR2 YYREEE (reference sequence). V lost 1 base to trimming and J lost 8 bases, with 13 bases between them. This CDR3 region has 14 residues.

The chain joins TRBV29-1 to TRBJ1-1; D possibly corresponds to TRBD1 (5 bases). Per germline, CDR1 SQVTM and CDR2 ANQGSEA. This CDR3 contains 13 residues. The V and J ends lost 3 bases and 6 bases respectively, with 14 bases between them. The CDR3 here is CSVDRQPRAEAFF. DNA of the CDR3: TGCAGCGTTGATCGACAGCCTCGGGCTGAAGCTTTCTTT. The full variable domain, in which reference TRBV29-1 and TRBJ1-1 provide the parts outside the CDR3, is SAVISQKPSRDICQRGTSLTIQCQVDSQVTMMFWYRQQPGQSLTLIATANQGSEATYESGFVIDKFPISRPNLTFSTLTVSNMSPEDSSIYLCSVDRQPRAEAFFGQGTRLTVV.

CDR3 DNA: TGTGCCATCAGTCCCCAGCGGGGGCTGGTCAATGAGCAGTTCTTC. Protein: CAISPQRGLVNEQFF. The rearrangement joins TRBV10-3 to TRBJ2-1, with 8 bases lining up with TRBD2. Per germline, CDR1 ENHRY and CDR2 SYGVKD. V lost 5 bases, J lost 6 bases, and 9 bases stayed unmatched. The CDR3 spans 15 residues.

The chain carries TRBV27 and TRBJ2-1; 12 bases fit TRBD1. Germline V gene sequence: CDR1 MNHEY, CDR2 SMNVEV (reference sequence). CDR3 size: 14 residues. V was pared by 6 bases and J by 9 bases, with 6 bases of the junction left unmatched. The CDR3 loop reads CASSAGTGGGEQFF. CDR3 DNA: TGTGCCAGCAGCGCGGGGACAGGGGGCGGTGAGCAGTTCTTC.

The V and J genes are TRBV18 and TRBJ1-2, with TRBD1 matching 8 bases. Looked up from germline, CDR1 is KGHSH and CDR2 is LQKENI. J was trimmed by 3 bases and V by 3 bases; bases with no gene match: 9. The CDR3 spans 16 residues. The CDR3 protein is CASSPIQGAWDYGYTF. The CDR3 nucleotides read TGTGCCAGCTCACCGATTCAGGGGGCATGGGACTATGGCTACACCTTC.

This chain uses TRBV5-1 with TRBJ2-7; D might be TRBD2 (5 bases). Germline V gene lookup returns CDR1 SGHRS and CDR2 YFSETQ. V shed 4 bases and J shed 2 bases, with 16 bases lying between them. This CDR3 spans 15 amino acids. The CDR3 DNA reads TGCGCCAGCAGCCCCGACTATTATAATACCTACGAGCAGTACTTC. As protein: CASSPDYYNTYEQYF.

The chain couples TRBV5-1 to TRBJ2-3, with 10 nucleotides matching TRBD2. CDR3 size: 16 residues. Per germline, CDR1 SGHRS and CDR2 YFSETQ. The ends lost 6 bases at V and 3 bases at J; junction bases unmatched: 10. The CDR3 loop is CASTWASGGGTDTQYF. DNA of the CDR3: TGCGCCAGCACATGGGCTAGCGGGGGAGGGACAGATACGCAGTATTTT.

The chain is built from TRBV24-1 and TRBJ1-5; 7 bases are a match to TRBD1. The CDR3 totals 15 residues. Germline assignment: CDR1 KGHDR and CDR2 SFDVKD. J was trimmed by 3 bases and V by 4 bases; bases with no gene match: 5. The CDR3 nucleotides are TGTGCCACCAGTGACTCTAGGGGGCTCAATCAGCCCCAGCATTTT. As protein: CATSDSRGLNQPQHF.

The gene calls are TRBV20-1 and TRBJ1-4; D remains unclear. The V end was cut by 5 bases, the J end by 10 bases, with 11 bases between. Germline CDR1 DFQATT, CDR2 SNEGSKA (reference sequence). The CDR3 runs 11 residues. The CDR3 region is CSARSRGKLFF. The CDR3 nucleotides are TGCAGTGCTCGAAGCCGCGGAAAACTGTTTTTT.

This sequence joins TRBV6-2 or TRBV6-3 and TRBJ2-7, with 7 bases aligning to TRBD2. The length of the CDR3 is 16 residues. Germline V gives CDR1 MNHEY, CDR2 SVGEGT. Germline trimming cut 2 bases from V and 3 bases from J; bases unmatched to any gene: 10. CDR3 loop: CASSYGAKRGVYEQYF. The DNA of the CDR3 is TGTGCCAGCAGTTACGGGGCGAAGCGGGGCGTCTACGAGCAGTACTTC.

Turning to this clone: A read error is possible here, since a much larger clone lies one base away. This sequence joins TRBV7-9 and TRBJ2-7; a weak D match, TRBD1 (6 bases). CDR1 SEHNR and CDR2 FQNEAQ come from the germline V gene (reference sequence). The CDR3 length is 12 residues. The ends were cut back, 5 bases at V and 4 bases at J, with 9 bases in the middle. The CDR3 coding sequence is TGTGCCAGCAGCCAAACAGGGTACGAGCAGTACTTC. Its protein is CASSQTGYEQYF.

V is TRBV2 and J is TRBJ2-7; the D gene is possibly TRBD1 (6 bases). Trimming removed 6 bases from V and 5 bases from J, with 11 bases in between. CDR1 SNHLY and CDR2 FYNNEI come from the germline V gene. The CDR3 runs 12 residues. The CDR3: CASRQGWDEQYF. CDR3 nucleotide sequence: TGTGCCAGCAGACAGGGCTGGGACGAGCAGTACTTC.